This T cell receptor beta chain is from a study of blood T cell repertoires in COVID-19. Produced via immunoSEQ multiplex PCR; TCRdb's table is partial and in-frame only. The table has around 360,000 clones, approximately 87% seen once. V was pared by 1 base and J by 8 bases, with 8 bases of the junction left unmatched. The CDR3 is 16 amino acids. Germline lookup yields CDR1 LGHNA and CDR2 YNFKEQ. V and J are TRBV4-2 and TRBJ2-1; the match to TRBD2 covers 10 bases. Material for sequencing was PBMCs or T cells enriched from blood (not recorded which). This TCR came from a man aged 35-49 years in a cohort exposed to, infected with or recovered from COVID-19 (not recorded which). Here the CDR3 DNA reads TGTGCCAGCAGCCAAGGGGTAGCGGGAGGTGAGGATGAGCAGTTCTTC. Its translation is CASSQGVAGGEDEQFF.